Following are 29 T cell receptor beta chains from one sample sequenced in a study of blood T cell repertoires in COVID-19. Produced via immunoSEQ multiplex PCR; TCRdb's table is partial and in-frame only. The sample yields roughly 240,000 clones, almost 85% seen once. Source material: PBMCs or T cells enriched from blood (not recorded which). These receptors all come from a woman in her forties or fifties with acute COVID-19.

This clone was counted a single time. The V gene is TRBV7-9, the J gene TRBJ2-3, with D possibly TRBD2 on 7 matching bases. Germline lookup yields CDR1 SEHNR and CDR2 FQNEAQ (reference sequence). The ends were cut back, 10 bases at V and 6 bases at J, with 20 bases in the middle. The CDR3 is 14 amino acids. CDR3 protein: CATKQGGVQDTQYF. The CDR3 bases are TGTGCCACAAAACAAGGGGGGGTCCAGGATACGCAGTATTTT.

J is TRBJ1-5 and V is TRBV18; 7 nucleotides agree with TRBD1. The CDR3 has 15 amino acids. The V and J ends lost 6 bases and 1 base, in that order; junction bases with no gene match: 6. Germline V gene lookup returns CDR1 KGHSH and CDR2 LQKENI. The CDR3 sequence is CASSTGVGSNQPQHF. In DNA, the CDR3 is TGTGCCAGCTCCACAGGGGTAGGAAGCAATCAGCCCCAGCATTTT. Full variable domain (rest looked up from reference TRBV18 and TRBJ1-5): NAGVMQNPRHLVRRRGQEARLRCSPMKGHSHVYWYRQLPEEGLKFMVYLQKENIIDESGMPKERFSAEFPKEGPSILRIQQVVRGDSAAYFCASSTGVGSNQPQHFGDGTRLSIL.

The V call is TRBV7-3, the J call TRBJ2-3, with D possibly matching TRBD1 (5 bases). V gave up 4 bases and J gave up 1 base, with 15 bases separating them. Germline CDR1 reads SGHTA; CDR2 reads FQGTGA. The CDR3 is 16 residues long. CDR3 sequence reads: CASSYRGRGGTDTQYF. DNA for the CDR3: TGTGCCAGCAGCTATAGGGGCCGTGGAGGCACAGATACGCAGTATTTT.

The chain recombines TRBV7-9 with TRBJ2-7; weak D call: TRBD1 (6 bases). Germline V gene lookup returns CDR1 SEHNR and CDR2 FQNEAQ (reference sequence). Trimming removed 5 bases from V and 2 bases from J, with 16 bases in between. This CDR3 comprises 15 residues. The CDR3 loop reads CASSDRTVWTYEQYF. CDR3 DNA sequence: TGTGCCAGCAGCGACAGGACAGTTTGGACCTACGAGCAGTACTTC.

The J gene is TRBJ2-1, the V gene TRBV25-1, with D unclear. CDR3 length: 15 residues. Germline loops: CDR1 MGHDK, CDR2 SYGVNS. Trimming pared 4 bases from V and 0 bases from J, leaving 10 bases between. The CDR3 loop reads CASSVIVSSYNEQFF. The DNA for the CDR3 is TGTGCCAGCAGTGTTATCGTTAGCTCCTACAATGAGCAGTTCTTC.

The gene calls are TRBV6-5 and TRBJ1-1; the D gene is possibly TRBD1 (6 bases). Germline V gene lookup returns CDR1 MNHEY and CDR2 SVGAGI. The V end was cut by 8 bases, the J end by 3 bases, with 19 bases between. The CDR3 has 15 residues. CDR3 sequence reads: CASRTDHPGDTEAFF. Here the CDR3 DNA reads TGTGCCAGCCGGACAGACCACCCCGGCGACACTGAAGCTTTCTTT.

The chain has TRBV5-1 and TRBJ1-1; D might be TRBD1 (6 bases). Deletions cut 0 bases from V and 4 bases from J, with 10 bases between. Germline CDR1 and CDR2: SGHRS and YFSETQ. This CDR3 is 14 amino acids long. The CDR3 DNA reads TGCGCCAGCAGCTTGGAACAGGGTAGCACTGAAGCTTTCTTT. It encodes CASSLEQGSTEAFF.

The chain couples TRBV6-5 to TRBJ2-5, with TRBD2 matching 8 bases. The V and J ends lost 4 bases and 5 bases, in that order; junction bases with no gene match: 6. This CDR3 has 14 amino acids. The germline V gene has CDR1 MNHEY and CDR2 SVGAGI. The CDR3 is CASSSTGGLETQYF. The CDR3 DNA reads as TGTGCCAGCAGTTCAACGGGGGGGCTGGAGACCCAGTACTTC.

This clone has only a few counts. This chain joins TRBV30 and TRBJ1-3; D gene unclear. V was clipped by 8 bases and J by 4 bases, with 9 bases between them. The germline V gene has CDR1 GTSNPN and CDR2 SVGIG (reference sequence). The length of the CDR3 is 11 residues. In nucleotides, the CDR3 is TGTGCCGGCCGGGAAGGAAACACCATATATTTT. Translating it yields CAGREGNTIYF.

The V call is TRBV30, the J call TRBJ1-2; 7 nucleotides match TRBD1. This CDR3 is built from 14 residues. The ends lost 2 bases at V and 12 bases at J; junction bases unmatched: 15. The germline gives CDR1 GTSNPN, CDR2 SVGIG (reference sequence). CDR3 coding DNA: TGTGCCTGGAGTTTATTGACAGGGCCCAGAAGCAACACCTTC. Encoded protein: CAWSLLTGPRSNTF.

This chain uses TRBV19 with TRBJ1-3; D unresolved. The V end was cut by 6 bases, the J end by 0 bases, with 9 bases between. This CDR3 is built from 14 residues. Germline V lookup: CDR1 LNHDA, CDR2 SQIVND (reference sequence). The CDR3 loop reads CASRRHLSGNTIYF. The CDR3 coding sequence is TGTGCCAGTAGGCGACACCTCTCTGGAAACACCATATATTTT.

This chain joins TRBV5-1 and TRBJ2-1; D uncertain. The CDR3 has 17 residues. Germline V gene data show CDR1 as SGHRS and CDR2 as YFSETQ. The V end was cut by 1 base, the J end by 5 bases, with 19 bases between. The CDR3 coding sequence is TGCGCCAGCAGCTTGATTGTAAGTAGTTCCCCACACAATGAGCAGTTCTTC. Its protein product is CASSLIVSSSPHNEQFF.

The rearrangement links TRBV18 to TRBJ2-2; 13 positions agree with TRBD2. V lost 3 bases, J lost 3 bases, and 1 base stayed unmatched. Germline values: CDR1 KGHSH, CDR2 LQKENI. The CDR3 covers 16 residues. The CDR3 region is CASSPTSGGYTGELFF. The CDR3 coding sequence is TGTGCCAGCTCACCGACTAGCGGGGGGTACACCGGGGAGCTGTTTTTT.

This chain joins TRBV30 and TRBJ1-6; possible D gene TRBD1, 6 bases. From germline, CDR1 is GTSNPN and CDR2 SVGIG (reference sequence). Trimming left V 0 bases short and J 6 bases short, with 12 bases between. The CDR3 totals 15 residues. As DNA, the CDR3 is TGTGCCTGGAGTGTGTTCAGGGGTTTTAATTCACCCCTCCACTTT. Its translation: CAWSVFRGFNSPLHF.

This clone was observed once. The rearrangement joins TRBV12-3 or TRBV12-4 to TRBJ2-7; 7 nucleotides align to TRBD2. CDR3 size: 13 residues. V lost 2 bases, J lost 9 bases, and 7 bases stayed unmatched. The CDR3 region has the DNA TGTGCCAGCAGTTTAACCGGGGGGAGTGTGCAGTACTTC. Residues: CASSLTGGSVQYF.

This CDR3 is CASSQGREGQPQHF. The CDR3 bases are TGTGCCAGCTCTCAAGGGAGGGAGGGTCAGCCCCAGCATTTT. The chain joins TRBV18 to TRBJ1-5; D not certain. This CDR3 contains 14 residues. With 6 bases removed from V and 6 bases from J, the gap between germline ends came to 15 bases. The germline V gene has CDR1 KGHSH and CDR2 LQKENI.

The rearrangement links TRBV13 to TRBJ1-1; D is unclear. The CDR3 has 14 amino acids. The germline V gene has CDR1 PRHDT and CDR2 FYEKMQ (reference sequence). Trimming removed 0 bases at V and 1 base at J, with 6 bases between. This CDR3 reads CASSLGGRNTEAFF. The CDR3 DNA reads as TGTGCCAGCAGCTTAGGGGGCAGGAACACTGAAGCTTTCTTT.

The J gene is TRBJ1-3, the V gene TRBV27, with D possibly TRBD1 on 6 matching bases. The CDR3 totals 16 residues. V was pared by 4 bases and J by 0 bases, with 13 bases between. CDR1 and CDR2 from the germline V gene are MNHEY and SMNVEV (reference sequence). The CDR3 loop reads CASSSGTLHSGNTIYF. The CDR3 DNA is TGTGCCAGCAGTTCTGGGACATTGCACTCTGGAAACACCATATATTTT.

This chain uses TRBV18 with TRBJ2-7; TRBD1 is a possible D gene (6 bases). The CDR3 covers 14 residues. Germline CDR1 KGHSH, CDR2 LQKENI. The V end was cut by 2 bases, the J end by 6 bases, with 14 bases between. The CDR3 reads CASSPKQGSLEQYF. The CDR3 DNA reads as TGTGCCAGCTCACCAAAACAGGGAAGTCTCGAGCAGTACTTC.

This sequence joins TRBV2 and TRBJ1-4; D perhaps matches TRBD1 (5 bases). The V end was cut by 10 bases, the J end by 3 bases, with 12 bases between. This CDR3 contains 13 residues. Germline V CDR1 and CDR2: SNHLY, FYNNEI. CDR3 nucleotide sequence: TGTGCCACCCAGACAGATCCTAATGAAAAACTGTTTTTT. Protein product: CATQTDPNEKLFF.

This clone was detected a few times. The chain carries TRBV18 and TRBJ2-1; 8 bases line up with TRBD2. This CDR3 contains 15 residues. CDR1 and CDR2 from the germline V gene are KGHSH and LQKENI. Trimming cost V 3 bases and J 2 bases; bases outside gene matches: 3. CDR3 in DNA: TGTGCCAGCTCACCCATAGCGGGAACCTACAATGAGCAGTTCTTC. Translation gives CASSPIAGTYNEQFF.

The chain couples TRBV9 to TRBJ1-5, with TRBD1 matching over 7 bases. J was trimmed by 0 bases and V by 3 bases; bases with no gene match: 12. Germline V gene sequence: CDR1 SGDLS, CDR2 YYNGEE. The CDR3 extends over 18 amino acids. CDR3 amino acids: CASSDTTRDSLSNQPQHF. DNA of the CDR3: TGTGCCAGCAGCGATACCACCCGGGACAGCCTTAGCAATCAGCCCCAGCATTTT.

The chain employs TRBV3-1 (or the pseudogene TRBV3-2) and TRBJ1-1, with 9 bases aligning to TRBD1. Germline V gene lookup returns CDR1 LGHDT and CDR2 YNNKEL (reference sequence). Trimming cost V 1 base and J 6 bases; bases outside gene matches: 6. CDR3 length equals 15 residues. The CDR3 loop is CASSQVRTGVAEAFF. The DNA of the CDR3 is TGTGCCAGCAGCCAAGTGAGGACAGGGGTCGCTGAAGCTTTCTTT.

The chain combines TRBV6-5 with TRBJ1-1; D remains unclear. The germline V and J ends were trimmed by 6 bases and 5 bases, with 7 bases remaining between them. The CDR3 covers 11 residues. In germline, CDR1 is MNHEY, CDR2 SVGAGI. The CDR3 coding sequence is TGTGCCAGCAGAGGGAGGACTGAAGCTTTCTTT. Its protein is CASRGRTEAFF.

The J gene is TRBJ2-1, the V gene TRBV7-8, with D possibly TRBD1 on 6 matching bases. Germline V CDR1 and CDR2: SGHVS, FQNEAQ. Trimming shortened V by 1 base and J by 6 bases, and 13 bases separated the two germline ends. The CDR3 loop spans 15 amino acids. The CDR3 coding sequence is TGTGCCAGCAGCTTAGAGAGGGGGACCGGCAATGAGCAGTTCTTC. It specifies CASSLERGTGNEQFF.

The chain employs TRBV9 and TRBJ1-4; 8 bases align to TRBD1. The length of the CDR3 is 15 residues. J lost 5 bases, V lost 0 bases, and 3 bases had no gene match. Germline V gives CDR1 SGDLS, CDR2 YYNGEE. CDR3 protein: CASSVVGQGNEKLFF. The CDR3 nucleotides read TGTGCCAGCAGCGTAGTAGGACAGGGAAATGAAAAACTGTTTTTT.

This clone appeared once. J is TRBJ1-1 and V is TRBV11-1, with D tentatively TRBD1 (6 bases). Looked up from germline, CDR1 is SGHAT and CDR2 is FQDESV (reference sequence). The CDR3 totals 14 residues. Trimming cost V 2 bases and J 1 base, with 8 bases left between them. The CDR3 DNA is TGTGCCAGCAGCTTACAGGGGACGAACACTGAAGCTTTCTTT. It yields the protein CASSLQGTNTEAFF.

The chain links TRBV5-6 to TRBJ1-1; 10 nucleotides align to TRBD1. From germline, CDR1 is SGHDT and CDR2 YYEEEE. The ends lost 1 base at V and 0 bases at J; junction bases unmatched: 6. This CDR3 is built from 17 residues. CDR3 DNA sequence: TGTGCCAGCAGCTTGAGGCGGACAGGGGGATTGAACACTGAAGCTTTCTTT. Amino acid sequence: CASSLRRTGGLNTEAFF.

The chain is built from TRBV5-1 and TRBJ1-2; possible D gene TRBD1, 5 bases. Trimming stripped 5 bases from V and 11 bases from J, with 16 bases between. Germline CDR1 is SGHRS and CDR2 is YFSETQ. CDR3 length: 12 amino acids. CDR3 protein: CASRIMQGSYTF. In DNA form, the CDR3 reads TGCGCCAGCAGAATTATGCAGGGCTCATACACCTTC.